A single count supports the clone carrying this TCR beta chain. Only in-frame clones appear in the TCRdb table, and some are missing; sequencing was by immunoSEQ multiplex PCR. This sample has roughly 320,000 clones; around 87% occur once, and the top ten carry roughly 1.3%. This sample was taken from a study of blood T cell repertoires in COVID-19. The V and J ends lost 5 bases and 0 bases respectively, with 8 bases between them. The CDR3 loop spans 14 amino acids. Germline V gene lookup returns CDR1 MNHNY and CDR2 SVGAGI (reference sequence). The sequence came from a man between 65 and 80 years old with acute or convalescent COVID-19. The specimen was peripheral blood. The V and J genes are TRBV6-6 and TRBJ1-5; D is unresolved. The CDR3 DNA reads TGTGCCAGCAGTAGAGTGAATAGCAATCAGCCCCAGCATTTT. Residues: CASSRVNSNQPQHF.